This record concerns one TCR beta chain sequence. The data stem from a study of blood T cell repertoires in COVID-19. Study as a whole: Sites across the United States, Italy and Spain contributed samples from acute and convalescent COVID-19. Sources were T cells, B-cell-depleted T cells, or PBMCs; the material itself was cDNA or gDNA.

Between the trimmed V and J ends, which lost 4 bases and 7 bases, there was a span of 8 bases. Germline CDR1 and CDR2: SGDLS and YYNGEE. The CDR3 spans 11 residues. In the source study's methods: The assay estimated nucleated cells by amplifying reference gene primers. The repertoire was sequenced with immunoSEQ multiplex PCR; TCRdb's copy has only in-frame clones and lacks some. V, J and clone size derive from that table, while D and trimming were established from the DNA sequence. The repertoire includes a few hundred thousand clones, about 87% of them detected once, and 5.5% to 9% sits in the top ten.

This chain connects TRBV9 to TRBJ1-1, with D unclear. The source is a woman aged 70-85 years with active or convalescent COVID-19. The sequencing sample was made of peripheral blood. The chain's CDR3 is CASSPGSEAFF. CDR3 coding DNA: TGTGCCAGCAGCCCAGGCAGTGAAGCTTTCTTT.